Each of the 14 T cell receptor beta chains below was sequenced from the same sample in a study of control samples from healthy donors and cancer patients. Using immunoSEQ multiplex PCR, the repertoire was profiled, and TCRdb retains in-frame clones only, with some absent. The sample yields 150,000 to 200,000 clones, of which the top ten take up around 2%. The source material was blood. These receptors all come from a woman aged 25 to 39 in good health.

The V and J genes are TRBV19 and TRBJ1-2, with D possibly being TRBD1 (5 bases). V lost 7 bases and J lost 5, with 14 bases in between. The V gene's germline CDR1 is LNHDA and CDR2 SQIVND (reference sequence). The CDR3 spans 13 residues. CDR3 nucleotides: TGTGCCAGTAATTTGCTGGGGGAATATGGCTACACCTTC. Translated, it gives CASNLLGEYGYTF.

The chain employs TRBV18 and TRBJ1-5, with D possibly matching TRBD1 (5 bases). V lost 10 bases and J lost 0, with 10 bases in between. The CDR3 contains 13 residues. Germline V gene sequence: CDR1 KGHSH, CDR2 LQKENI. CDR3 amino acids: CANSRDSNQPQHF. The CDR3, as DNA: TGTGCCAACAGCAGGGATAGCAATCAGCCCCAGCATTTT.

The chain carries TRBV7-2 and TRBJ1-1; a weak D match, TRBD1 (5 bases). This CDR3 is 14 amino acids long. CDR1 SGHTA and CDR2 FQGNSA come from the germline V gene. Deletions cut 5 bases from V and 3 bases from J, with 13 bases between. CDR3 residues: CASSQSSGDTEAFF. CDR3 DNA sequence: TGTGCCAGCAGCCAGTCGTCGGGGGACACTGAAGCTTTCTTT.

The rearrangement uses TRBV15 and TRBJ1-3, with D unclear. Looked up from germline, CDR1 is LNHNV and CDR2 is YYDKDF (reference sequence). Trimming left V 1 base short and J 7 bases short, with 11 bases between. The CDR3 length is 14 residues. The CDR3 loop is CATSRGGVANTIYF. The DNA for the CDR3 is TGTGCCACCAGCAGAGGCGGGGTCGCGAACACCATATATTTT. Supplemented by reference TRBV15 and TRBJ1-3, the full variable domain reads DAMVIQNPRYQVTQFGKPVTLSCSQTLNHNVMYWYQQKSSQAPKLLFHYYDKDFNNEADTPDNFQSRRPNTSFCFLDIRSPGLGDTAMYLCATSRGGVANTIYFGEGSWLTVV.

The V gene is TRBV4-2, the J gene TRBJ1-1; D gene ambiguous. Between the trimmed V and J ends, which lost 4 bases and 7 bases, there was a span of 10 bases. CDR1 is LGHNA and CDR2 is YNFKEQ in the germline V gene. CDR3 size: 12 residues. CDR3 nucleotides: TGTGCCAGCAGCCGAGCCGATTTTGAAGCTTTCTTT. It encodes CASSRADFEAFF.

V usage is TRBV11-2 and J usage is TRBJ2-5; possible D gene TRBD2, 6 bases. This CDR3 has 16 residues. The V gene lost 2 bases and the J gene lost 7 bases, with 20 bases spanning the gap. Germline assignment: CDR1 SGHAT and CDR2 FQNNGV. CDR3 nucleotides: TGTGCCAGCAGCTTACCGAAAATGGGACTCTATCGGACCCAGTACTTC. It is translated as CASSLPKMGLYRTQYF.

The chain combines TRBV3-1 (or the pseudogene TRBV3-2) with TRBJ1-5; no definite D call. The V gene lost 0 bases and the J gene lost 0 bases, with 6 bases spanning the gap. Germline values: CDR1 LGHDT, CDR2 YNNKEL (reference sequence). The CDR3 contains 15 residues. In nucleotides, the CDR3 is TGTGCCAGCAGCCAAGAAGGGCGTAGCAATCAGCCCCAGCATTTT. Translating gives CASSQEGRSNQPQHF.

V is TRBV7-6 and J is TRBJ2-7; TRBD2 agrees at 9 bases. The V gene end was trimmed by 1 base and the J gene end by 4 bases; junction bases not matched to a gene: 2. Germline CDR1 reads SGHVS; CDR2 reads FNYEAQ. The CDR3 covers 14 residues. The CDR3 DNA follows: TGTGCCAGCAGCTTAGAACTAGCGGGTTACGAGCAGTACTTC. This translates into CASSLELAGYEQYF.

V usage is TRBV5-1 and J usage is TRBJ1-4; no firm D call. Per the germline V gene, CDR1 is SGHRS and CDR2 is YFSETQ. Between the trimmed V and J ends, which lost 0 bases and 5 bases, there was a span of 8 bases. The CDR3 contains 14 residues. Here the CDR3 DNA reads TGCGCCAGCAGCTTGGCTGAAGGGAATGAAAAACTGTTTTTT. It encodes CASSLAEGNEKLFF.

CDR3 nucleotides: TGTGCCAGCAGTTTGACAGGGTTTAATTCACCCCTCCACTTT. Residues: CASSLTGFNSPLHF. The chain has TRBV27 and TRBJ1-6; the match to TRBD1 covers 7 bases. CDR1 and CDR2 (germline): MNHEY, SMNVEV (reference sequence). The CDR3 contains 14 residues. V dropped 3 bases and J dropped 6; count of bases not matched to a gene: 2.

This chain connects TRBV11-1 to TRBJ2-5; D is unclear. Looked up from germline, CDR1 is SGHAT and CDR2 is FQDESV (reference sequence). This CDR3 is built from 16 residues. Deletions cut 4 bases from V and 0 bases from J, with 15 bases between. This CDR3 reads CASSSGWRKDQETQYF. CDR3 DNA sequence: TGTGCCAGCAGCTCTGGGTGGCGGAAGGACCAAGAGACCCAGTACTTC.

The genes are TRBV5-1 and TRBJ2-2, with D possibly matching TRBD2 (7 bases). The germline V and J ends were trimmed by 0 bases and 3 bases, with 15 bases remaining between them. Germline V gives CDR1 SGHRS, CDR2 YFSETQ. There are 17 residues in the CDR3. This CDR3 is CASSLGGGGLYTGELFF. The CDR3, as DNA: TGCGCCAGCAGCTTGGGAGGCGGGGGCTTGTACACCGGGGAGCTGTTTTTT.

The chain couples TRBV12-3 or TRBV12-4 to TRBJ1-2; D not certain. The CDR3 consists of 13 residues. The V end lost 3 bases, the J end lost 2 bases, and 7 bases lay between the germline ends. The CDR3 sequence: CASSFRSNYGYTF. CDR3 sequence (DNA): TGTGCCAGCAGTTTCCGGAGCAACTATGGCTACACCTTC.

CDR3 sequence reads: CASSGSPGQARPLLYGYTF. The CDR3 DNA sequence: TGTGCCAGCAGTGGAAGCCCGGGGCAAGCCAGGCCCCTTCTCTATGGCTACACCTTC. The V gene is TRBV6-1, the J gene TRBJ1-2; tentatively, D is TRBD1 (5 bases). The CDR3 has 19 residues. V lost 4 bases to trimming and J lost 4 bases, with 28 bases between them. Per the germline V gene, CDR1 is MNHNS and CDR2 is SASEGT.